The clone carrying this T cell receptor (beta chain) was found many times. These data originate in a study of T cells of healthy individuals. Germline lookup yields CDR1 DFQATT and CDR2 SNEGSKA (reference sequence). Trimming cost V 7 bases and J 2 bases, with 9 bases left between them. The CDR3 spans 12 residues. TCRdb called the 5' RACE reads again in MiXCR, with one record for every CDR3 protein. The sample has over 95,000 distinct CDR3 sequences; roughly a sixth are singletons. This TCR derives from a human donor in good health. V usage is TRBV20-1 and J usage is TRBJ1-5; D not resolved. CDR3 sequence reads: CSVRYGNQPQHF. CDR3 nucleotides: TGCAGTGTGCGGTACGGCAATCAGCCCCAGCATTTT.